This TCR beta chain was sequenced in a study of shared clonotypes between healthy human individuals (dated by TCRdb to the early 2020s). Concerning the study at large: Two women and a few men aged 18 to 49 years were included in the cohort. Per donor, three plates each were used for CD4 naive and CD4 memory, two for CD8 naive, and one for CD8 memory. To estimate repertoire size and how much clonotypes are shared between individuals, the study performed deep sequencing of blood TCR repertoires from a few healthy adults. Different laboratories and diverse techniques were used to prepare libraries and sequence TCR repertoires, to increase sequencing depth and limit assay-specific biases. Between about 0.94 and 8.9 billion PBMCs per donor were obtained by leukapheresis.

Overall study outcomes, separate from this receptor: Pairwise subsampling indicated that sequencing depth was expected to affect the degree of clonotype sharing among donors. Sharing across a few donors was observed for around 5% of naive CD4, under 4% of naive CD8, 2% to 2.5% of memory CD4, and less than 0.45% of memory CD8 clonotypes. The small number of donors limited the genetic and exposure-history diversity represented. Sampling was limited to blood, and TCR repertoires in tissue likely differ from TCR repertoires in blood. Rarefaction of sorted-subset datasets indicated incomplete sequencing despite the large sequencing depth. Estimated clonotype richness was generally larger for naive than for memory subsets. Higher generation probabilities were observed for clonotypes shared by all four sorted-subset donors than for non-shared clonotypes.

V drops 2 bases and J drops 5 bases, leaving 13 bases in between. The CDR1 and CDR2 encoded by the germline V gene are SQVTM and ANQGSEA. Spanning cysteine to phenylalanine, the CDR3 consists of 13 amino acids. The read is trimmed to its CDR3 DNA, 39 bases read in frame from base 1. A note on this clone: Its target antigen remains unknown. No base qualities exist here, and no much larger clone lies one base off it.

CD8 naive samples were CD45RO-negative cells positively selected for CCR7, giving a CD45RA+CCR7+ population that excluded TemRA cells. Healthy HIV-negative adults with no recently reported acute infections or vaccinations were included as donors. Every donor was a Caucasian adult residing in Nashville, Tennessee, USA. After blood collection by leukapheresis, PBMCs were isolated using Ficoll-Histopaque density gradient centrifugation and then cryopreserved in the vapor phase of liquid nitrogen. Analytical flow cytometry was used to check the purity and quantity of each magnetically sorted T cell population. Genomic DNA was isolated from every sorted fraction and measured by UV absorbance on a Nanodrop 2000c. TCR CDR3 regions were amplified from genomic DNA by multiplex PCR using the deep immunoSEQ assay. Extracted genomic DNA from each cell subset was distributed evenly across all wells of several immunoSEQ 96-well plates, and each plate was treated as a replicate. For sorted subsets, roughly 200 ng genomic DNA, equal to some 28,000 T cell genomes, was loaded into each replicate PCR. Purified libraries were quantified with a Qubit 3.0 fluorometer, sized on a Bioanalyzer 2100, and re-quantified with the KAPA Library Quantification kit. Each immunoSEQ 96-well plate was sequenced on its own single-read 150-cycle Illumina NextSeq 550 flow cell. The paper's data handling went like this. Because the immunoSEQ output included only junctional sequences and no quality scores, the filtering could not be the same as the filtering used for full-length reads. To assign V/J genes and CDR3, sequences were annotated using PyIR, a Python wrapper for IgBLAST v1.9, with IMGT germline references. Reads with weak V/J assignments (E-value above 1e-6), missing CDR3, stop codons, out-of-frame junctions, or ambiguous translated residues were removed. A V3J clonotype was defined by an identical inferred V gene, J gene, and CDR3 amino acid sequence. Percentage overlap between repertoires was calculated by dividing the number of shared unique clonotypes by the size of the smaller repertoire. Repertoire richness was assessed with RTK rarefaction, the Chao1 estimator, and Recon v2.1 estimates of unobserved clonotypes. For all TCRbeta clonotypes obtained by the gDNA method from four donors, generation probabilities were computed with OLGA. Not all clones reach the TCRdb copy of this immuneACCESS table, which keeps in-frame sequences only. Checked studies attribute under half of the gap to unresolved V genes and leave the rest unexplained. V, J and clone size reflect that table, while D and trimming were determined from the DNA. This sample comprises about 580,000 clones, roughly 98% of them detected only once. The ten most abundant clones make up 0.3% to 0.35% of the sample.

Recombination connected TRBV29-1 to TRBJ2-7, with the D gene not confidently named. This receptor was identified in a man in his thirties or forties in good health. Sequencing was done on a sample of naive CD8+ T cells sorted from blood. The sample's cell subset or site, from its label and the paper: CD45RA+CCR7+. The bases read TGCAGCGTTGAACCCAAGGATAGCAACGAGCAGTACTTC. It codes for CSVEPKDSNEQYF.